This T cell receptor beta chain was identified during a study of blood T cell repertoires in COVID-19. Study at large: Material from acute and convalescent COVID-19 was sourced from the United States, Italy and Spain.

Method: immunoSEQ multiplex PCR; TCRdb's copy keeps in-frame clones and lacks some. The table has about 120,000 clones, approximately 85% seen once. Losses at the gene ends were 4 bases for V and 6 bases for J; bases not matched to a gene: 9. CDR3 length: 15 amino acids. Germline lookup yields CDR1 MNHEY and CDR2 SVGAGI. The clonotype comes from a human donor in a cohort sampled during active COVID-19. The sample comprised peripheral blood. This chain connects TRBV6-5 to TRBJ2-1; 7 bases align to TRBD1. CDR3 DNA sequence: TGTGCCAGCAGTTCTGCCGGGACAGCACTCAATGAGCAGTTCTTC. Protein product: CASSSAGTALNEQFF.